Listed here are 22 T cell receptor beta chains from one sample, sequenced in a study of T-cell reconstitution after alpha-beta-depleted transplantation in children. A library of TCRbeta sequences, prepared with unique molecular identifiers, was generated. A single record per CDR3 protein comes from TCRdb applying MiXCR to the PCR reads. Here the sample spans more than 200,000 distinct CDR3 sequences, under 30% being singletons. The sequencing here drew on PBMCs, taken before TCRalphabeta/CD19-depleted stem cell transplant. These receptors originate from a girl aged 2 to 10 with Fanconi anemia, due to receive a stem cell transplant.

V gene TRBV5-1 combines with J gene TRBJ2-3; TRBD1 is a possible D gene (6 bases). V lost 0 bases and J lost 6, with 11 bases in between. The CDR3 spans 14 residues. Germline CDR1 reads SGHRS; CDR2 reads YFSETQ. CDR3 in DNA: TGCGCCAGCAGCTTGGGGGGGCCCCGGGATACGCAGTATTTT. It is translated as CASSLGGPRDTQYF.

V gene TRBV15 combines with J gene TRBJ2-2, with D unclear. Germline-derived CDR1 and CDR2 are LNHNV and YYDKDF (reference sequence). The ends were cut back, 0 bases at V and 5 bases at J, with 7 bases in the middle. The CDR3 runs to 14 residues. The CDR3 sequence is CATSRDPGTGELFF. CDR3 nucleotides: TGTGCCACCAGCAGAGATCCCGGGACCGGGGAGCTGTTTTTT.

This clonotype showed up just a few times. The chain joins TRBV15 to TRBJ2-7, with TRBD2 matching over 9 bases. J gave up 6 bases and V 1 base, and 7 bases lay outside the gene matches. Germline values: CDR1 LNHNV, CDR2 YYDKDF (reference sequence). The CDR3 extends over 15 amino acids. CDR3 DNA: TGTGCCACCAGCAGAGTCGGCGCGGGAGGGCCCGAGCAGTACTTC. Amino acids: CATSRVGAGGPEQYF.

The gene calls are TRBV12-3 or TRBV12-4 and TRBJ2-5; D is undetermined. V shed 6 bases and J shed 1 base, with 12 bases lying between them. CDR3 size: 14 residues. CDR3: CASRPLGSQETQYF. The CDR3 DNA reads as TGTGCCAGCAGACCCTTAGGCAGCCAAGAGACCCAGTACTTC.

The chain links TRBV28 to TRBJ2-3, with D unresolved. The CDR3 is 13 amino acids. Trimming stripped 7 bases from V and 6 bases from J, with 14 bases between. Looked up from germline, CDR1 is MDHEN and CDR2 is SYDVKM. This CDR3 is CASTFLHHDTQYF. As DNA, the CDR3 is TGTGCCAGCACCTTCCTCCATCACGATACGCAGTATTTT.

The rearrangement links TRBV28 to TRBJ2-2; D remains ambiguous. V was trimmed by 2 bases and J by 5 bases, leaving 6 bases between them. Germline-derived CDR1 and CDR2 are MDHEN and SYDVKM. There are 13 residues in the CDR3. The DNA for the CDR3 is TGTGCCAGCAGTTTAATGGGTACCGGGGAGCTGTTTTTT. It translates to CASSLMGTGELFF.

This clonotype has just a few counts. The chain is built from TRBV12-3 or TRBV12-4 and TRBJ2-5; 10 nucleotides agree with TRBD2. CDR3 length equals 17 residues. After removal of 0 bases from V and 5 bases from J, the junction contained 9 bases not matched to a gene. This CDR3 is CASSLALLAGSAETQYF. In nucleotides, the CDR3 is TGTGCCAGCAGTTTAGCGTTACTAGCGGGGTCCGCGGAGACCCAGTACTTC.

The chain employs TRBV5-1 and TRBJ2-2; D not resolved. V lost 4 bases and J 6 bases, leaving 13 bases between the germline ends. The CDR3 covers 14 residues. Germline values: CDR1 SGHRS, CDR2 YFSETQ. The CDR3 DNA reads as TGCGCCAGCAGCAGGTCCCAGGACCCCGGGGAGCTGTTTTTT. It yields the protein CASSRSQDPGELFF.

The V gene is TRBV29-1, the J gene TRBJ2-7, with D possibly TRBD1 on 6 matching bases. V shed 0 bases and J shed 0 bases, with 6 bases lying between them. The CDR3 runs to 13 residues. Germline values: CDR1 SQVTM, CDR2 ANQGSEA. The CDR3 reads CSVEEGHSYEQYF. CDR3 DNA sequence: TGCAGCGTTGAAGAGGGACACTCCTACGAGCAGTACTTC.

This clonotype was counted ten times or more. V is TRBV20-1 and J is TRBJ1-1, with D unclear. The CDR3 spans 13 residues. V was trimmed by 3 bases and J by 5 bases, leaving 13 bases between them. Germline CDR1 is DFQATT and CDR2 is SNEGSKA (reference sequence). This CDR3 reads CSASGRRGTEAFF. DNA for the CDR3: TGCAGTGCTAGTGGCAGGCGCGGTACTGAAGCTTTCTTT.

J is TRBJ1-2 and V is TRBV20-1; 10 positions match TRBD1. Unmatched junction bases numbered 5, after V lost 6 bases and J lost 4 bases. CDR1 is DFQATT and CDR2 is SNEGSKA in the germline V gene (reference sequence). The length of the CDR3 is 13 residues. CDR3 protein: CSAGTGVGYGYTF. The CDR3 nucleotides are TGCAGTGCCGGGACAGGGGTGGGCTATGGCTACACCTTC.

This clonotype has at least ten counts. The chain is built from TRBV9 and TRBJ2-7, with 10 bases aligning to TRBD2. CDR1 is SGDLS, CDR2 YYNGEE, per germline. The CDR3 has 14 residues. After removal of 2 bases from V and 2 bases from J, the junction contained 1 base not matched to a gene. CDR3 region: CASSVGLAAYEQYF. DNA of the CDR3: TGTGCCAGCAGCGTTGGACTAGCGGCCTACGAGCAGTACTTC. Full variable domain (remainder filled in from reference TRBV9 and TRBJ2-7): DSGVTQTPKHLITATGQRVTLRCSPRSGDLSVYWYQQSLDQGLQFLIQYYNGEERAKGNILERFSAQQFPDLHSELNLSSLELGDSALYFCASSVGLAAYEQYFGPGTRLTVT.

This rearrangement joins TRBV20-1 to TRBJ2-1; D assignment may be TRBD1 or TRBD2 (5 bases each). Germline V gene lookup returns CDR1 DFQATT and CDR2 SNEGSKA (reference sequence). Trimming stripped 3 bases from V and 0 bases from J, with 15 bases between. The CDR3 totals 16 residues. CDR3 DNA: TGCAGTGCTAGGACCGGGGCTTCTAGCTCCTACAATGAGCAGTTCTTC. It encodes CSARTGASSSYNEQFF.

The chain uses TRBV13 and TRBJ2-3; TRBD2 matches 12 bases. The CDR3 is made up of 14 amino acids. V was clipped by 6 bases and J by 8 bases; unmatched bases: 6. Germline values: CDR1 PRHDT, CDR2 FYEKMQ (reference sequence). CDR3 bases: TGTGCCAGCAGTCCCGGGACTAGCGGGTTTACGCAGTATTTT. Translating gives CASSPGTSGFTQYF.

This clonotype was picked up many times. The genes are TRBV20-1 and TRBJ1-2; D is unresolved. Trimming shortened V by 5 bases and J by 5 bases, and 18 bases separated the two germline ends. The germline CDR1 and CDR2 sequences are DFQATT and SNEGSKA (reference sequence). The CDR3 has 14 amino acids. The CDR3 is CSAPWAGGRYGYTF. The DNA for the CDR3 is TGCAGTGCTCCCTGGGCAGGCGGCAGATATGGCTACACCTTC.

This clonotype has ten or more counts. This chain's CDR3 is CASSNRQREKLFF. DNA for the CDR3: TGTGCCAGCAGCAATAGACAGCGGGAAAAACTGTTTTTT. The chain combines TRBV21-1 with TRBJ1-4. TRBV21-1 is listed as a pseudogene. CDR3 length equals 13 residues.

The rearrangement links TRBV20-1 to TRBJ2-7; possibly TRBD1 or TRBD2 for D (6 bases each). Germline CDR1 DFQATT, CDR2 SNEGSKA (reference sequence). V was trimmed by 6 bases and J by 2 bases, leaving 20 bases between them. The CDR3 sequence is 15 residues long. The CDR3 nucleotides read TGCAGTGCCCGGATAGGGGGGAGGCCCCCCTACGAGCAGTACTTC. Translation: CSARIGGRPPYEQYF.

At least ten counts were recorded for this clonotype. The V gene is TRBV13, the J gene TRBJ2-1; tentatively, D is TRBD1 (5 bases). The germline V and J ends were trimmed by 0 bases and 5 bases, with 14 bases remaining between them. The CDR3 totals 16 residues. Looked up from germline, CDR1 is PRHDT and CDR2 is FYEKMQ (reference sequence). This CDR3 reads CASSLGGSRRDNEQFF. The CDR3 DNA follows: TGTGCCAGCAGCTTAGGAGGCTCGCGCAGGGACAATGAGCAGTTCTTC. Full variable domain (missing parts from reference TRBV13 and TRBJ2-1): AAGVIQSPRHLIKEKRETATLKCYPIPRHDTVYWYQQGPGQDPQFLISFYEKMQSDKGSIPDRFSAQQFSDYHSELNMSSLELGDSALYFCASSLGGSRRDNEQFFGPGTRLTVL.

This clonotype was seen a few times. The chain couples TRBV20-1 to TRBJ2-3; TRBD2 matches at 8 bases. The V gene end was trimmed by 5 bases and the J gene end by 2 bases; junction bases not matched to a gene: 9. Looked up from germline, CDR1 is DFQATT and CDR2 is SNEGSKA (reference sequence). The CDR3 consists of 15 residues. The CDR3 is CSAAETSGHTDTQYF. The DNA for the CDR3 is TGCAGTGCTGCCGAAACTAGCGGACACACAGATACGCAGTATTTT.

In this sample, this clonotype turned up many times. The CDR3 loop reads CASSSTDSPYNEQFF. The CDR3 DNA reads as TGTGCCAGCAGTTCGACGGACTCTCCCTACAATGAGCAGTTCTTC. The chain recombines TRBV12-3 or TRBV12-4 with TRBJ2-1; weak D call: TRBD2 (5 bases). The CDR3 is 15 amino acids. Trimming removed 4 bases from V and 2 bases from J, with 12 bases in between.

This clonotype was seen more than once but under ten times. The chain has TRBV29-1 and TRBJ2-2; possible D gene TRBD1, 5 bases. From germline, CDR1 is SQVTM and CDR2 ANQGSEA. V was clipped by 3 bases and J by 5 bases, with 10 bases between them. The CDR3 is 13 amino acids. The CDR3 DNA reads as TGCAGCGTTGATAGCAGGGCAACCGGGGAGCTGTTTTTT. It specifies CSVDSRATGELFF.

Only a few counts were recorded for this clonotype. The rearrangement uses TRBV5-1 and TRBJ2-1, with a weak D call TRBD2 (5 bases). Germline CDR1 reads SGHRS; CDR2 reads YFSETQ. The CDR3 covers 14 residues. The V end was cut by 3 bases, the J end by 2 bases, with 9 bases between. The chain's CDR3 is CASSSSGAYNEQFF. As DNA, the CDR3 is TGCGCCAGCAGCTCTTCCGGGGCCTACAATGAGCAGTTCTTC.